Shown below are 13 T cell receptor beta chains from a single sample sequenced in a study of Ad26.COV2.S vaccination and SARS-CoV-2 variants. Documented treatment: about 20 received Ad26.COV2.S at low or high dose, single or two shots; several received placebo; per-sample allocation not given. After the first vaccine or placebo injection, samples were drawn on day 63. Repertoires were generated with immunoSEQ multiplex PCR, while TCRdb's copy carries only in-frame clones and drops some. The data hold about 380,000 clones, with about 80% observed a single time. The sample here was peripheral blood, taken in a trial of Ad26.COV2.S vaccine versus placebo. The receptors derive from a person between 18 and 65 years old who received the Ad26.COV2.S COVID-19 vaccine or a placebo.

This sequence joins TRBV29-1 and TRBJ2-5; 9 nucleotides line up with TRBD2. Looked up from germline, CDR1 is SQVTM and CDR2 is ANQGSEA. The CDR3 loop spans 15 amino acids. The V gene end was trimmed by 2 bases and the J gene end by 1 base; junction bases not matched to a gene: 5. The CDR3, as DNA: TGCAGCGTTGAAATAGCGGGGGCCCTCCAAGAGACCCAGTACTTC. It translates to CSVEIAGALQETQYF. The complete variable domain, with remaining parts taken from reference TRBV29-1 and TRBJ2-5, reads SAVISQKPSRDICQRGTSLTIQCQVDSQVTMMFWYRQQPGQSLTLIATANQGSEATYESGFVIDKFPISRPNLTFSTLTVSNMSPEDSSIYLCSVEIAGALQETQYFGPGTRLLVL.

The rearrangement uses TRBV30 and TRBJ2-5; the D is unclear. V lost 0 bases and J lost 7, with 9 bases in between. Per germline, CDR1 GTSNPN and CDR2 SVGIG (reference sequence). This CDR3 has 12 amino acids. CDR3 amino acids: CAWSVTKGTQYF. CDR3 nucleotides: TGTGCCTGGAGTGTCACCAAAGGGACCCAGTACTTC.

The count of this clone is one. The chain combines TRBV7-8 with TRBJ2-7; TRBD2 matches at 10 bases. CDR1 SGHVS and CDR2 FQNEAQ come from the germline V gene. With V trimmed by 1 base and J by 3 bases, 3 bases remained unmatched. The CDR3 has 15 amino acids. The CDR3 DNA follows: TGTGCCAGCAGCTTAGTTAGCGGGGGGATCTACGAGCAGTACTTC. Amino acids: CASSLVSGGIYEQYF.

V and J are TRBV9 and TRBJ2-2, with D tentatively TRBD2 (6 bases). The germline V and J ends were trimmed by 0 bases and 3 bases, with 12 bases remaining between them. Germline assignment: CDR1 SGDLS and CDR2 YYNGEE. This CDR3 contains 16 residues. The CDR3, as DNA: TGTGCCAGCAGCGTAGAAGGCGGGGCCCACACCGGGGAGCTGTTTTTT. Protein sequence: CASSVEGGAHTGELFF.

This clone was observed a handful of times. The chain uses TRBV7-2 and TRBJ1-3; weak D call: TRBD1 (5 bases). The CDR3 is 17 amino acids. Germline V gives CDR1 SGHTA, CDR2 FQGNSA. Trimming removed 4 bases at V and 4 bases at J, with 20 bases between. The CDR3 region has the DNA TGTGCCAGCAGCTGGGGGTCCGAGGGGAGGCGAGGAAACACCATATATTTT. It specifies CASSWGSEGRRGNTIYF.

In its sample, this clone was seen a few times. The V call is TRBV29-1, the J call TRBJ1-2; D is unclear. Trimming took off 7 bases at V and 7 bases at J, with 19 bases between the two ends. This CDR3 is 13 amino acids long. Germline CDR1 and CDR2: SQVTM and ANQGSEA. CDR3 residues: CSAPRPNNIGYTF. In nucleotides, the CDR3 is TGCAGCGCGCCCCGCCCGAACAATATTGGCTACACCTTC.

This clone was seen more than once but under ten times. The chain couples TRBV27 to TRBJ2-3; D may correspond to TRBD1 or TRBD2 (6 bases each). Trimming cost V 4 bases and J 0 bases, with 8 bases left between them. The CDR3 extends over 14 amino acids. Germline V gives CDR1 MNHEY, CDR2 SMNVEV (reference sequence). CDR3 loop: CASSWGASTDTQYF. The CDR3, as DNA: TGTGCCAGCAGTTGGGGGGCTAGCACAGATACGCAGTATTTT.

The rearrangement uses TRBV4-1 and TRBJ1-2; D is unresolved. Trimming took 4 bases from V and 1 from J, leaving 19 bases between them. The CDR3 has 17 amino acids. Germline CDR1 and CDR2: MGHRA and YSYEKL. CDR3 protein: CASSLTGLSRYNYGYTF. CDR3 DNA sequence: TGCGCCAGCAGCCTCACGGGGTTGAGCAGGTATAACTATGGCTACACCTTC.

The V gene is TRBV12-3 or TRBV12-4, the J gene TRBJ1-2; D is unresolved. The V end was cut by 5 bases, the J end by 5 bases, with 9 bases between. This CDR3 contains 12 residues. The CDR3 is CASSLDLYGYTF. CDR3 sequence (DNA): TGTGCCAGCAGTCTGGACTTGTATGGCTACACCTTC.

Of note for this clone: The junction departs from the called germline gene at one end, perhaps through a read error. The J gene is TRBJ2-3, the V gene TRBV11-2, with 10 bases identical to TRBD2. This CDR3 is built from 13 residues. The V gene's germline CDR1 is SGHAT and CDR2 FQNNGV. The CDR3 coding sequence is TGTGCCAGCAGGTTAGCGGGAGGCGATACGCAGTATTTT. Translated: CASRLAGGDTQYF.

This chain connects TRBV5-6 to TRBJ2-1, with TRBD2 identical over 7 bases. With 4 bases clipped from V and 6 bases from J, the junction kept 4 bases outside the gene matches. Germline CDR1 is SGHDT and CDR2 is YYEEEE. This CDR3 is 13 amino acids long. The CDR3 DNA follows: TGTGCCAGCAGCCTAGCTAGCGGCAATGAGCAGTTCTTC. Encoded protein: CASSLASGNEQFF.

This clone was seen a few times. This rearrangement joins TRBV7-9 to TRBJ1-1, with D perhaps matching TRBD1 (5 bases). Per the germline V gene, CDR1 is SEHNR and CDR2 is FQNEAQ (reference sequence). Trimming removed 5 bases at V and 4 bases at J, with 20 bases between. CDR3 length: 16 residues. As DNA, the CDR3 is TGTGCCAGCAGCAAGCGGGACGGGCTGGCGATCACTGAAGCTTTCTTT. It is translated as CASSKRDGLAITEAFF.

As regards this clone: One junction end disagrees with the germline gene, perhaps due to a read error. The V gene is TRBV18, the J gene TRBJ2-3, with a possible D match to TRBD2 (5 bases). CDR3 length equals 12 residues. Germline V gene lookup returns CDR1 KGHSH and CDR2 LQKENI. The CDR3: CASSRIAGGRNF. The DNA for the CDR3 is TGTGCCAGCTCACGGATCGCGGGCGGAAGGAATTTT.